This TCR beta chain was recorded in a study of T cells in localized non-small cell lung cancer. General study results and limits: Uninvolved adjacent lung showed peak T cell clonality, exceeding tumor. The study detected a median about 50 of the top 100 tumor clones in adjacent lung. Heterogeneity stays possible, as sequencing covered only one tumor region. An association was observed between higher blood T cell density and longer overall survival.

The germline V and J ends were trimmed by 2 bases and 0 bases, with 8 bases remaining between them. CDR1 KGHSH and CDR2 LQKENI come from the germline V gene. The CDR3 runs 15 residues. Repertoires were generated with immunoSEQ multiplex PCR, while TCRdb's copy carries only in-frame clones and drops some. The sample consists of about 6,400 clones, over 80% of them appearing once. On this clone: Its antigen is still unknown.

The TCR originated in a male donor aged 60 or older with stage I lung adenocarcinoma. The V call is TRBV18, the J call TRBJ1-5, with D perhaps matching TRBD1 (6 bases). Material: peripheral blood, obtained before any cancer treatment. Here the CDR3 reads CASSPRTDSNQPQHF. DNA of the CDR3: TGTGCCAGCTCACCAAGGACAGATAGCAATCAGCCCCAGCATTTT.